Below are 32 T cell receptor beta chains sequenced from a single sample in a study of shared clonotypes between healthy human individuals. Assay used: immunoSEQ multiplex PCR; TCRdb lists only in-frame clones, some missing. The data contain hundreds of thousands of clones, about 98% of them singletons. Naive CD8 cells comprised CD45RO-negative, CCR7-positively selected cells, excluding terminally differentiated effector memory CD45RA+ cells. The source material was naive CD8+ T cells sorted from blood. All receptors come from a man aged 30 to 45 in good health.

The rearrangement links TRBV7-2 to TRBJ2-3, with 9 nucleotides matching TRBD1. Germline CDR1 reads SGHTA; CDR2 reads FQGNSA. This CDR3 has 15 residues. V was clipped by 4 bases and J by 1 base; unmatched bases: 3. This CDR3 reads CASSSWTGGTDTQYF. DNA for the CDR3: TGTGCCAGCAGCTCATGGACAGGGGGCACAGATACGCAGTATTTT.

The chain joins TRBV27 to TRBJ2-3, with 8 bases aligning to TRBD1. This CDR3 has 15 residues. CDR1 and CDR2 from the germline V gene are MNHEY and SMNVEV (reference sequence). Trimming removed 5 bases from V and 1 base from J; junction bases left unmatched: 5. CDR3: CASSRDRRGTDTQYF. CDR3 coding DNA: TGTGCCAGCAGTAGGGACAGGCGAGGCACAGATACGCAGTATTTT.

CDR3: CASSPQGTGDSNQPQHF. The CDR3 nucleotides are TGTGCCAGCTCACCACAAGGGACAGGCGACAGCAATCAGCCCCAGCATTTT. V and J are TRBV18 and TRBJ1-5; 8 bases fit TRBD1. In germline, CDR1 is KGHSH, CDR2 LQKENI. CDR3 length: 17 amino acids. V lost 1 base and J lost 1; bases outside the gene matches: 6.

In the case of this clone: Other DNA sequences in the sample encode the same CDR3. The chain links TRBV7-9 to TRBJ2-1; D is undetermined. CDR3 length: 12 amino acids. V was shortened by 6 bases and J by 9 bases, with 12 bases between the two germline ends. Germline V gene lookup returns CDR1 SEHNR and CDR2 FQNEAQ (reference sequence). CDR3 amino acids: CASSLLGSEQFF. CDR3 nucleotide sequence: TGTGCCAGCAGTTTGTTGGGCAGTGAGCAGTTCTTC. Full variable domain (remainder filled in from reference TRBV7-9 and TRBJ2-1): DTGVSQNPRHKITKRGQNVTFRCDPISEHNRLYWYRQTLGQGPEFLTYFQNEAQLEKSRLLSDRFSAERPKGSFSTLEIQRTEQGDSAMYLCASSLLGSEQFFGPGTRLTVL.

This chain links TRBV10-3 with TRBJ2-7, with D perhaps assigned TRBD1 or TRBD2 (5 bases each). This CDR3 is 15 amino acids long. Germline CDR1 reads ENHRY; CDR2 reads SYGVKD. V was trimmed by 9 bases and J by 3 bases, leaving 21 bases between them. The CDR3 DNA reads TGTGCCATAGGCACAGGAGCGCGGGTAGACTACGAGCAGTACTTC. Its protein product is CAIGTGARVDYEQYF.

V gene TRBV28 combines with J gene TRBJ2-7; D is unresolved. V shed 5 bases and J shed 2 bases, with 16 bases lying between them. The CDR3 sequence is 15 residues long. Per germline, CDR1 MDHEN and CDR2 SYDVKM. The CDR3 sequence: CASSRKAILPYEQYF. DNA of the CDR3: TGTGCCAGCAGTCGAAAAGCGATCCTCCCCTACGAGCAGTACTTC.

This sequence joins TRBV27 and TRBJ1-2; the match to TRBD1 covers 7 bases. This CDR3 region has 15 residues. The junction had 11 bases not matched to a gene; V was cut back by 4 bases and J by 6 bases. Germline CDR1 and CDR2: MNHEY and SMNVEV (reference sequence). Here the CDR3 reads CASSYLPWQGDGYTF. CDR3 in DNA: TGTGCCAGCAGTTATCTCCCTTGGCAGGGGGATGGCTACACCTTC.

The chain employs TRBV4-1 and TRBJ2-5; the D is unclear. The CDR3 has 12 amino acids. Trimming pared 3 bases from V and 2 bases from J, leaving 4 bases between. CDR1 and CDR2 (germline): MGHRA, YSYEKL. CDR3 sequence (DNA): TGCGCCAGCAGCCACGCTCAAGAGACCCAGTACTTC. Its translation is CASSHAQETQYF.

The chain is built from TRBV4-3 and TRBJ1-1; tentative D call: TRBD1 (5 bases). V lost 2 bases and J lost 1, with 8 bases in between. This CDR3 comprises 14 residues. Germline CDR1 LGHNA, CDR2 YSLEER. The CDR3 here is CASSQHGTNTEAFF. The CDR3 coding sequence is TGCGCCAGCAGCCAACACGGGACGAACACTGAAGCTTTCTTT.

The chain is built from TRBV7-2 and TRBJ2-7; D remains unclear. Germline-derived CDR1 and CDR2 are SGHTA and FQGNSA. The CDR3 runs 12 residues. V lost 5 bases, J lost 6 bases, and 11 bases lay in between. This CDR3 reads CASSHQTPEQYF. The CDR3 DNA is TGTGCCAGCAGCCACCAGACCCCCGAGCAGTACTTC.

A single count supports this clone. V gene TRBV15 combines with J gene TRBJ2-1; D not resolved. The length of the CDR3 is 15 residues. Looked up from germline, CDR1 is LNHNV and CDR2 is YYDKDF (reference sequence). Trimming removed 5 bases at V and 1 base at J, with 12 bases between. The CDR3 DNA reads TGTGCCACCAGCCAAGATAGCCCTTCCTACAATGAGCAGTTCTTC. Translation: CATSQDSPSYNEQFF.

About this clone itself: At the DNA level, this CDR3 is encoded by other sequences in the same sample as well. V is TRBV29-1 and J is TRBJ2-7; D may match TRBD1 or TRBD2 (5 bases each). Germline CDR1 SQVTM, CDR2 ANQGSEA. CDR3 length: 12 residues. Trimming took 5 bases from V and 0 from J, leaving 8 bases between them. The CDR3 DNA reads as TGCAGCGTTTCGGGACGCTCCTACGAGCAGTACTTC. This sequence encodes CSVSGRSYEQYF.

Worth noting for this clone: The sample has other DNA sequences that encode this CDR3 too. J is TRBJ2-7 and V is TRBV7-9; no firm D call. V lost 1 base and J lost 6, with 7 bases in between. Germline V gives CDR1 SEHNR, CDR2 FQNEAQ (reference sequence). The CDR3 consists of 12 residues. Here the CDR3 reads CASSLGGGEQYF. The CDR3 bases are TGTGCCAGCAGCTTAGGTGGTGGCGAGCAGTACTTC.

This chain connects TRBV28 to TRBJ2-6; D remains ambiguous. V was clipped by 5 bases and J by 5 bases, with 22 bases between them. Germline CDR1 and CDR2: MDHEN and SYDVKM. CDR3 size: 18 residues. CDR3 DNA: TGTGCCAGCAGTCTTGGAAACTTGACACAAAGTCGGGCCAACGTCCTGACTTTC. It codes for CASSLGNLTQSRANVLTF.

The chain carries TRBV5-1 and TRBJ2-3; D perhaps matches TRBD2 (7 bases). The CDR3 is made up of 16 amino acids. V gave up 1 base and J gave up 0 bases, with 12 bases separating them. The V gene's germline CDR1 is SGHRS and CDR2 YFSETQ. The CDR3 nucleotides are TGCGCCAGCAGCTTGCGGGGGGCGCTCAGCACAGATACGCAGTATTTT. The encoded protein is CASSLRGALSTDTQYF.

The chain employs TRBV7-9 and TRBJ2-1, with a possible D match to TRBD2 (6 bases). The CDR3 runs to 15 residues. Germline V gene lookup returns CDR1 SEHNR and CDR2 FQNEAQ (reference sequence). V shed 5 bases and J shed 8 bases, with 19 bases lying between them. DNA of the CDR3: TGTGCCAGCAGCCCATCCCGGGGGAAAGGGGATGAGCAGTTCTTC. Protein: CASSPSRGKGDEQFF.

The CDR3 bases are TGTGCCAGCAGTTCCGGGACTACTTACGAGCAGTACTTC. Translation: CASSSGTTYEQYF. This chain uses TRBV27 with TRBJ2-7, with 7 bases lining up with TRBD2. The CDR3 contains 13 residues. CDR1 is MNHEY, CDR2 SMNVEV, per germline (reference sequence). Trimming removed 4 bases from V and 4 bases from J; junction bases left unmatched: 4.

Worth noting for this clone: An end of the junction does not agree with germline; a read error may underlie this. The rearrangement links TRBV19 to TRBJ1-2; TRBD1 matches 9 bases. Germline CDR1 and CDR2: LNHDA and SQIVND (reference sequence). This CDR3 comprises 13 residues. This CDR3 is CASTLSPGQGLVF. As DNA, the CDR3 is TGTGCCAGTACCCTATCCCCGGGACAGGGTCTGGTCTTC. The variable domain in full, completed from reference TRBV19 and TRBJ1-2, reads DGGITQSPKYLFRKEGQNVTLSCEQNLNHDAMYWYRQDPGQGLRLIYYSQIVNDFQKGDIAEGYSVSREKKESFPLTVTSAQKNPTAFYLCASTLSPGQGLVFGSGTRLTVV.

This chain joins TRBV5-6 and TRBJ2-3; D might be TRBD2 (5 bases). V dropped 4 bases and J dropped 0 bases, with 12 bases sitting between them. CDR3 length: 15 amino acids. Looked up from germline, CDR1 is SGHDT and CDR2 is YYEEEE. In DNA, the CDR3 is TGTGCCAGCAGCAAAGGACTGGAAAGCACAGATACGCAGTATTTT. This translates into CASSKGLESTDTQYF.

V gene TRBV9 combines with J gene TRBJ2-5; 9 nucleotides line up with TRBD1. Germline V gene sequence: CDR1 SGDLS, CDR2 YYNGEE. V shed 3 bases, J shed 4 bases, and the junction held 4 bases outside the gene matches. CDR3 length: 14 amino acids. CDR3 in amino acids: CASSGNRGLETQYF. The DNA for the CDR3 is TGTGCCAGCAGCGGAAACAGGGGGCTAGAGACCCAGTACTTC.

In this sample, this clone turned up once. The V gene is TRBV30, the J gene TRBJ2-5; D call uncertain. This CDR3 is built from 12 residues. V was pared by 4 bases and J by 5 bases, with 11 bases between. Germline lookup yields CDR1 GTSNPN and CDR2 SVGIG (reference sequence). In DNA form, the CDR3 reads TGTGCCTGGATGGCCCCCTGGGAGACCCAGTACTTC. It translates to CAWMAPWETQYF.

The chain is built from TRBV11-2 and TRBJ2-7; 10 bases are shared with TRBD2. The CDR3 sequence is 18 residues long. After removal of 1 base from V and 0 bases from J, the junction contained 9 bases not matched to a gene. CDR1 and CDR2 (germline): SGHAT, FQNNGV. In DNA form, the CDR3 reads TGTGCCAGCAGCTTAGGAACTAGCGGGGCCTCCCTCTCCTACGAGCAGTACTTC. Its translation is CASSLGTSGASLSYEQYF.

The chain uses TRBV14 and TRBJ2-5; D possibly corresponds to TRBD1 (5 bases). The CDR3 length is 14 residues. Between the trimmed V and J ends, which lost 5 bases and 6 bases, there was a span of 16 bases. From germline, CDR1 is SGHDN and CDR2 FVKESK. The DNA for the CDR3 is TGTGCCAGCAGCGGACGAATCAGGGCAAAGACCCAGTACTTC. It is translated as CASSGRIRAKTQYF.

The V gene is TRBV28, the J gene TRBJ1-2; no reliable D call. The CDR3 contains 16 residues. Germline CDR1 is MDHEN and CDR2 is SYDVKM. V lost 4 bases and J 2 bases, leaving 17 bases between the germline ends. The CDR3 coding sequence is TGTGCCAGCAGTTCCCATAGGGCAGGTATCAACTATGGCTACACCTTC. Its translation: CASSSHRAGINYGYTF.

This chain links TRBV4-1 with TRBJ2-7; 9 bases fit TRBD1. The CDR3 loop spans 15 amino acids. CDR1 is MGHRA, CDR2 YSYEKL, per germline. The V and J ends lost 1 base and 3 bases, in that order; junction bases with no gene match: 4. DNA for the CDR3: TGCGCCAGCAGCCAAGTAGGGACAGGGTACTACGAGCAGTACTTC. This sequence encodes CASSQVGTGYYEQYF.

The CDR3 sequence: CASSLVPAPSSYEQYF. In DNA form, the CDR3 reads TGTGCCAGCAGCTTAGTTCCAGCCCCCAGCTCCTACGAGCAGTACTTC. The rearrangement joins TRBV7-2 to TRBJ2-7; D unclear. Germline V gene data show CDR1 as SGHTA and CDR2 as FQGNSA. Trimming cost V 1 base and J 0 bases, with 13 bases left between them. This CDR3 is built from 16 residues.

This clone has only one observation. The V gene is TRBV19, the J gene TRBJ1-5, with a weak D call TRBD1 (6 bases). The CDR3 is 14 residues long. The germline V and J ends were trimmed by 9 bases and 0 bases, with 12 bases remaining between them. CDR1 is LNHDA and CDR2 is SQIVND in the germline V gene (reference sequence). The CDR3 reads CASHRDLSNQPQHF. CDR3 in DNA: TGTGCCAGCCACAGGGATCTTAGCAATCAGCCCCAGCATTTT.

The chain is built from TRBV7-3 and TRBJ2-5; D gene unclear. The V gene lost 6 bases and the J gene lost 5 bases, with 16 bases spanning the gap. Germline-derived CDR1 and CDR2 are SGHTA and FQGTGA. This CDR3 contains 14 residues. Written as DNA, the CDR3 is TGTGCCAGCAGTGCCGACGGGCTAGAGGAGACCCAGTACTTC. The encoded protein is CASSADGLEETQYF.

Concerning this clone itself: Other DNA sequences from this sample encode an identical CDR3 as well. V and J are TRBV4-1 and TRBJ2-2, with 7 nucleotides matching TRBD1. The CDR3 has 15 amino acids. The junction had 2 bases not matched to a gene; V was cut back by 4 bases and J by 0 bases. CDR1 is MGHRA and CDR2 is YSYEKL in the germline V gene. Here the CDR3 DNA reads TGCGCCAGCAGCCCGGGGACAGCGAACACCGGGGAGCTGTTTTTT. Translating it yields CASSPGTANTGELFF.

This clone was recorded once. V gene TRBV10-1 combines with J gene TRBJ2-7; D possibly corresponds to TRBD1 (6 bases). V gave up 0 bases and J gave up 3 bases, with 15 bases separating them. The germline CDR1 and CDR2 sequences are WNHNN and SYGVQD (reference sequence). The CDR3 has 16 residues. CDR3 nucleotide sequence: TGCGCCAGCAGTGAGTCGGTCGGGGCAGGGGTCTACGAGCAGTACTTC. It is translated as CASSESVGAGVYEQYF.

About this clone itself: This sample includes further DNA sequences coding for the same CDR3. The CDR3 is CASSSGPGEQYF. As DNA, the CDR3 is TGTGCCAGCAGCTCCGGACCAGGCGAGCAGTACTTC. This chain uses TRBV7-8 with TRBJ2-7, with D unresolved. The CDR3 consists of 12 residues. CDR1 and CDR2 (germline): SGHVS, FQNEAQ. V lost 4 bases and J 6 bases, leaving 10 bases between the germline ends.

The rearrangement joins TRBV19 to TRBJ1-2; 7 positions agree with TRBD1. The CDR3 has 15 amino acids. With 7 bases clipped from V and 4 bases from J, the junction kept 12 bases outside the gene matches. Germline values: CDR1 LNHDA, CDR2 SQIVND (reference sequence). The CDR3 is CASMNNRGSGYGYTF. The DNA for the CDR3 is TGTGCCAGTATGAACAACAGGGGTAGTGGCTATGGCTACACCTTC.